The entry below describes one T cell receptor (beta chain). Treatment defined: oral pan-JAK inhibitor, 5-10 mg twice daily. From PBMCs, CD4+ and CD8+ T cells were sorted. The sample is drawn from a study of CD8+ T cells in alopecia areata. The sequencing template was cDNA reverse transcribed from extracted RNA. TCRdb's copy holds only in-frame clones and misses some; the assay was immunoSEQ multiplex PCR. The sample consists of about 190,000 clones, around 60% of them appearing once. The source of this sequence is a human donor with alopecia areata. Material: CD8+ T cells sorted from blood, obtained at week 24, from a patient treated with tofacitinib.

The DNA for the CDR3 is TGTGCCAGCAGCTTAGCAGGAAGCGTAGAGGAGCAGTTCTTC. Its protein is CASSLAGSVEEQFF. The chain employs TRBV7-9 and TRBJ2-1; D not resolved. The CDR3 loop spans 14 amino acids. Germline V gene data show CDR1 as SEHNR and CDR2 as FQNEAQ (reference sequence). The germline V and J ends were trimmed by 0 bases and 10 bases, with 13 bases remaining between them. Using reference TRBV7-9 and TRBJ2-1 for the parts outside the CDR3, the full variable domain is DTGVSQNPRHKITKRGQNVTFRCDPISEHNRLYWYRQTLGQGPEFLTYFQNEAQLEKSRLLSDRFSAERPKGSFSTLEIQRTEQGDSAMYLCASSLAGSVEEQFFGPGTRLTVL.